This T cell receptor beta chain comes out of a study of shared clonotypes between healthy human individuals. Across the study: In total, the donors were two women and a few men aged 18 to 49. Per donor, CD8 memory used one plate, CD8 naive used two, CD4 memory used three and CD4 naive used three.

General study points: Estimated richness values were generally larger in naive subsets than in memory subsets.

On this clone: Antigen unknown.

The V gene's germline CDR1 is SGHRS and CDR2 YFSETQ. The CDR3 length is 15 residues. The V segment lost 0 bases and the J segment 7 bases; nucleotides outside the gene matches: 4. Measured with immunoSEQ multiplex PCR; TCRdb has only the in-frame clones, and not every one. In the table there are a few hundred thousand clones, around 70% of which are singletons. This chain links TRBV5-1 with TRBJ1-6; TRBD1 aligns across 7 bases. This TCR derives from a man aged 25 to 40 in good health. The sample was memory CD4+ T cells sorted from blood. Subset in this sample: CD45RA-negative fraction. In nucleotides, the CDR3 is TGCGCCAGCAGCTTGGGGACAGGAGGGAATTCACCCCTCCACTTT. Amino acids: CASSLGTGGNSPLHF.